The 16 T cell receptor beta chains in this list originate from one sample, sequenced in a study of OX40 agonist ivuxolimab in advanced cancers. TCRdb's copy holds only in-frame clones and misses some; the assay was immunoSEQ multiplex PCR. The data show roughly 74,000 clones, roughly 84% seen once. This material consisted of CD4+ or CD8+ T cells sorted from blood, taken in a trial of the OX40 agonist ivuxolimab. These TCRs come from an adult with an advanced solid tumor such as melanoma, head and neck, liver or kidney cancer.

This chain's CDR3 is CASSIGQVRTEAFF. The CDR3 DNA follows: TGTGCCAGCAGTATCGGACAGGTGCGGACTGAAGCTTTCTTT. The V and J genes are TRBV2 and TRBJ1-1; the match to TRBD1 covers 7 bases. This CDR3 is 14 amino acids long. V gave up 5 bases and J gave up 5 bases; unmatched junction bases: 8. Germline values: CDR1 SNHLY, CDR2 FYNNEI.

The rearrangement joins TRBV12-5 to TRBJ2-2; possible D gene TRBD2, 5 bases. V was cut by 4 bases and J by 7 bases, with 7 bases left in between. Germline lookup yields CDR1 LGHNT and CDR2 FRNRAP. There are 12 residues in the CDR3. The CDR3 spells CASGSGGGELFF. The CDR3 coding sequence is TGTGCTAGTGGTTCCGGAGGCGGGGAGCTGTTTTTT.

About this clone: Distinct nucleotide sequences in the sample also encode this CDR3. The V gene is TRBV28, the J gene TRBJ2-1; tentative D call: TRBD2 (6 bases). V lost 4 bases and J lost 3, with 13 bases in between. This CDR3 is 15 amino acids long. The V gene's germline CDR1 is MDHEN and CDR2 SYDVKM. CDR3 sequence reads: CASSSSGGGYNEQFF. CDR3 nucleotides: TGTGCCAGCAGTTCCTCCGGGGGAGGCTACAATGAGCAGTTCTTC.

CDR3 sequence: CASSPGQGLSEQYF. CDR3 in DNA: TGCGCCAGCAGCCCGGGACAGGGGTTGAGCGAGCAGTACTTC. V gene TRBV5-1 combines with J gene TRBJ2-7; 10 bases match TRBD1. The CDR3 is made up of 14 amino acids. With V trimmed by 4 bases and J by 6 bases, 7 bases remained unmatched. Germline V gives CDR1 SGHRS, CDR2 YFSETQ.

The genes are TRBV11-1 and TRBJ2-6; D remains unclear. The V and J ends lost 5 bases and 4 bases respectively, with 24 bases between them. Germline V gene lookup returns CDR1 SGHAT and CDR2 FQDESV (reference sequence). The CDR3 has 19 amino acids. The DNA for the CDR3 is TGTGCCAGCAGCCCCAGTCGTATGAGGATCGTGGTGGGGGCCAACGTCCTGACTTTC. Translating it yields CASSPSRMRIVVGANVLTF.

For this clone: The junction and the germline gene differ at one end; a read error may be behind it. Other DNA variants within this sample encode the same CDR3. CDR3 nucleotides: TGTGCTAGCAGCCGGACAGGGGGTTTGAATGAGCAGTTCTTC. Protein product: CASSRTGGLNEQFF. The genes are TRBV11-3 and TRBJ2-1; TRBD1 matches at 10 bases. This CDR3 has 14 amino acids. Germline values: CDR1 SGHNT, CDR2 YENEEA.

The chain is built from TRBV6-1 and TRBJ1-1; 9 bases line up with TRBD1. CDR1 and CDR2 from the germline V gene are MNHNS and SASEGT. The J segment lost 8 bases and the V segment lost 4 bases, leaving 8 bases of the junction unmatched. The CDR3 covers 14 residues. CDR3 bases: TGTGCCAGCAGTGCCGCCGGGACAGGGACGGAAGCTTTCTTT. It is translated as CASSAAGTGTEAFF.

V gene TRBV5-5 combines with J gene TRBJ1-2; 8 bases line up with TRBD1. V was clipped by 5 bases and J by 13 bases; unmatched bases: 13. The CDR3 contains 13 residues. Germline-derived CDR1 and CDR2 are SGHKS and YYEKEE (reference sequence). This CDR3 is CASRLGQEVSSTF. The DNA for the CDR3 is TGTGCCAGCAGGCTGGGACAGGAGGTCTCCTCCACCTTC. Full variable domain (missing parts from reference TRBV5-5 and TRBJ1-2): DAGVTQSPTHLIKTRGQQVTLRCSPISGHKSVSWYQQVLGQGPQFIFQYYEKEERGRGNFPDRFSARQFPNYSSELNVNALLLGDSALYLCASRLGQEVSSTFGSGTRLTVV.

This clone was seen only once. Here the CDR3 reads CASSVGVNYGYTF. As DNA, the CDR3 is TGTGCCAGCAGCGTAGGCGTTAACTATGGCTACACCTTC. The chain employs TRBV7-9 and TRBJ1-2, with unresolved D. Germline-derived CDR1 and CDR2 are SEHNR and FQNEAQ (reference sequence). This CDR3 has 13 amino acids. V shed 5 bases and J shed 1 base, with 8 bases lying between them.

The chain links TRBV28 to TRBJ1-1; D possibly corresponds to TRBD1 (6 bases). V lost 3 bases and J lost 1, with 15 bases in between. CDR3 length: 16 residues. Germline V gives CDR1 MDHEN, CDR2 SYDVKM. The CDR3 is CASSFPKWGANTEAFF. Written as DNA, the CDR3 is TGTGCCAGCAGTTTCCCTAAGTGGGGGGCGAACACTGAAGCTTTCTTT.

The V gene is TRBV9, the J gene TRBJ2-3; a possible D gene is TRBD1 (6 bases). Germline loops: CDR1 SGDLS, CDR2 YYNGEE. The CDR3 totals 16 residues. The V and J ends lost 1 base and 1 base respectively, with 13 bases between them. This chain's CDR3 is CASSVTGTPRTDTQYF. In DNA form, the CDR3 reads TGTGCCAGCAGCGTAACCGGGACACCACGCACAGATACGCAGTATTTT.

This chain uses TRBV5-1 with TRBJ1-6, with a tentative D call TRBD1 (5 bases). The V end was cut by 6 bases, the J end by 8 bases, with 15 bases between. Germline V gene sequence: CDR1 SGHRS, CDR2 YFSETQ. CDR3 length: 14 residues. The CDR3, as DNA: TGCGCCAGCAAACCGGGACCGACTTATTCACCCCTCCACTTT. Translation gives CASKPGPTYSPLHF. The full variable domain, completed using reference TRBV5-1 and TRBJ1-6, is KAGVTQTPRYLIKTRGQQVTLSCSPISGHRSVSWYQQTPGQGLQFLFEYFSETQRNKGNFPGRFSGRQFSNSRSEMNVSTLELGDSALYLCASKPGPTYSPLHFGNGTRLTVT.

The count of this clone is one. The chain has TRBV27 and TRBJ2-2; 7 bases map to TRBD1. This CDR3 comprises 14 residues. CDR1 is MNHEY and CDR2 is SMNVEV in the germline V gene (reference sequence). Trimming removed 4 bases from V and 1 base from J; junction bases left unmatched: 0. The CDR3 here is CASSYRGNTGELFF. The DNA for the CDR3 is TGTGCCAGCAGTTACAGGGGGAACACCGGGGAGCTGTTTTTT.

CDR3 loop: CASRGLAGFTDTQYF. DNA of the CDR3: TGTGCCAGCAGGGGACTAGCGGGCTTCACAGATACGCAGTATTTT. J is TRBJ2-3 and V is TRBV27, with 12 bases lining up with TRBD2. Germline-derived CDR1 and CDR2 are MNHEY and SMNVEV (reference sequence). Trimming removed 6 bases from V and 2 bases from J; junction bases left unmatched: 3. There are 15 residues in the CDR3.

This chain connects TRBV7-3 to TRBJ2-5; the D gene is possibly TRBD1 (5 bases). Germline V gene data show CDR1 as SGHTA and CDR2 as FQGTGA. The CDR3 contains 17 residues. V lost 0 bases, J lost 2 bases, and 16 bases lay in between. The CDR3 loop reads CASSLTPRRSGQETQYF. In nucleotides, the CDR3 is TGTGCCAGCAGCTTAACCCCAAGAAGGTCAGGGCAAGAGACCCAGTACTTC.

The J gene is TRBJ2-3, the V gene TRBV7-2; 10 positions agree with TRBD2. Trimming took 3 bases from V and 6 from J; bases not matched to a gene: 9. CDR3 length: 16 amino acids. Germline loops: CDR1 SGHTA, CDR2 FQGNSA. The CDR3 loop reads CASSFSQRGGRDTQYF. The CDR3 DNA reads as TGTGCCAGCAGCTTCTCCCAGCGGGGGGGCCGTGATACGCAGTATTTT. Complete variable domain (other parts from reference TRBV7-2 and TRBJ2-3): GAGVSQSPSNKVTEKGKDVELRCDPISGHTALYWYRQSLGQGLEFLIYFQGNSAPDKSGLPSDRFSAERTGGSVSTLTIQRTQQEDSAVYLCASSFSQRGGRDTQYFGPGTRLTVL.